These 8 T cell receptor beta chains were all obtained from the same sample, sequenced in a study of neurological immune-mediated disorders. Time point indicated: longitudinal time-point 3. Each CDR3 protein gets one entry after TCRdb re-called the 5' RACE reads with MiXCR. The table has more than 100,000 distinct CDR3 sequences, approximately 11% seen once. The sample consisted of PBMCs. These receptors originate from a female donor with HTLV-1-associated myelopathy (HAM/TSP).

There are many counts of this clonotype. V and J are TRBV7-2 and TRBJ2-1; perhaps TRBD2 as D (5 bases). V was pared by 2 bases and J by 7 bases, with 6 bases between. In germline, CDR1 is SGHTA, CDR2 FQGNSA. The CDR3 has 12 residues. CDR3 nucleotides: TGTGCCAGCAGCTTACGAGGGAATGAGCAGTTCTTC. Amino acids: CASSLRGNEQFF.

A word on this clonotype: A single base separates this from a much larger clone, so it may be a read error. The chain couples TRBV2 to TRBJ2-1; D call uncertain. V gave up 6 bases and J gave up 8 bases, with 11 bases separating them. This CDR3 has 12 amino acids. Germline CDR1 reads SNHLY; CDR2 reads FYNNEI. The CDR3 loop is CASRNSGDEQFF. CDR3 coding DNA: TGTGCCAGCAGAAACAGTGGGGATGAGCAGTTCTTC.

Many counts were recorded for this clonotype. CDR3 DNA: TGCGCCAGCAGTCCCGGGACAGGGAATTCACCCCTCCACTTT. Encoded protein: CASSPGTGNSPLHF. V gene TRBV5-1 combines with J gene TRBJ1-6, with TRBD1 matching over 9 bases. In germline, CDR1 is SGHRS, CDR2 YFSETQ. This CDR3 has 14 residues. V lost 5 bases to trimming and J lost 7 bases; unmatched junction nucleotides: 4.

This clonotype was recorded at least ten times. The rearrangement uses TRBV4-1 and TRBJ2-1; tentatively, D is TRBD1 (5 bases). The CDR3 runs 15 residues. Trimming shortened V by 4 bases and J by 7 bases, and 17 bases separated the two germline ends. CDR1 is MGHRA and CDR2 is YSYEKL in the germline V gene. In DNA, the CDR3 is TGCGCCAGCAGCCCTGACCCGGGCAGGGTGAATGAGCAGTTCTTC. Its translation is CASSPDPGRVNEQFF.

Many counts were recorded for this clonotype. J is TRBJ1-4 and V is TRBV5-1; 8 nucleotides agree with TRBD1. The germline V gene has CDR1 SGHRS and CDR2 YFSETQ. V was pared by 0 bases and J by 6 bases, with 1 base of the junction left unmatched. The CDR3 has 14 residues. CDR3 nucleotides: TGCGCCAGCAGCTTGGTGGACAGGGATGAAAAACTGTTTTTT. Its translation: CASSLVDRDEKLFF.

Of note for this clonotype: One end of the junction fails to match germline, which may point to a read error. The chain carries TRBV20-1 and TRBJ1-5; no clear D gene. CDR3 length: 15 residues. Germline CDR1 and CDR2: DFQATT and SNEGSKA (reference sequence). CDR3 amino acids: CSDRDLRASSQPLHF. In DNA form, the CDR3 reads TGCAGTGATAGAGATCTAAGAGCTAGTAGCCAGCCCCTGCATTTT.

This clonotype was detected many times. The chain joins TRBV7-9 to TRBJ1-3, with D unclear. The CDR3 is made up of 15 amino acids. V dropped 6 bases and J dropped 0 bases, with 12 bases sitting between them. CDR1 is SEHNR, CDR2 FQNEAQ, per germline (reference sequence). This chain's CDR3 is CASRTQENSGNTIYF. The CDR3 region has the DNA TGTGCCAGCAGAACTCAAGAAAACTCTGGAAACACCATATATTTT.

There are many counts of this clonotype. The chain employs TRBV20-1 and TRBJ2-2, with 8 positions matching TRBD2. This CDR3 has 15 amino acids. In germline, CDR1 is DFQATT, CDR2 SNEGSKA (reference sequence). Germline trimming cut 2 bases from V and 5 bases from J; bases unmatched to any gene: 7. CDR3 nucleotides: TGCAGTGCTAGACAATCGGGGGGGCTTACCGGGGAGCTGTTTTTT. Protein product: CSARQSGGLTGELFF.